Given below is one T cell receptor beta chain in context. The sample belongs to a study of blood T cell repertoires in COVID-19. Overall study context: Researchers got acute and convalescent COVID-19 samples from the United States, Italy and Spain. T cells, B-cell-depleted T cells, or PBMCs supplied cDNA or gDNA.

CDR3 length: 14 amino acids. Unmatched junction bases numbered 7, after V lost 3 bases and J lost 6 bases. Per the germline V gene, CDR1 is SEHNR and CDR2 is FQNEAQ (reference sequence). Original analysis: Cell counts per sample came from amplifying reference gene primers. Clones were sequenced by immunoSEQ multiplex PCR, and TCRdb holds only the in-frame ones, with some missing. V and J calls and clone size are copied from that table; D and trimming were computed from the DNA. The sample has approximately 240,000 clones, over 75% seen once; the top ten hold approximately 2.2%. The sample was peripheral blood. The origin of this receptor is a woman aged 40 to 55 who had recovered from COVID-19. The genes are TRBV7-9 and TRBJ1-2; 7 nucleotides match TRBD1. The DNA of the CDR3 is TGTGCCAGCAGCTTCCGCCTAGGGACAGATGGCTACACCTTC. This translates into CASSFRLGTDGYTF.